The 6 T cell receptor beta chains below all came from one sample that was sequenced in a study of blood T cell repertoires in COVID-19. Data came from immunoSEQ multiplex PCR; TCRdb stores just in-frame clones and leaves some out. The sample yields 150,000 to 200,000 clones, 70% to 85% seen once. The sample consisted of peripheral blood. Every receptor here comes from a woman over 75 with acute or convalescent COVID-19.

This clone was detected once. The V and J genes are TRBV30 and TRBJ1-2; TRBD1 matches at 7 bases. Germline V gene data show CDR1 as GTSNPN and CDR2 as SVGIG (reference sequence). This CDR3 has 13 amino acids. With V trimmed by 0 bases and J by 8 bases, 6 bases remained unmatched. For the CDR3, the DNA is TGTGCCTGGAGTGTCCACAGGGGCGGGGGCTACACCTTC. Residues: CAWSVHRGGGYTF.

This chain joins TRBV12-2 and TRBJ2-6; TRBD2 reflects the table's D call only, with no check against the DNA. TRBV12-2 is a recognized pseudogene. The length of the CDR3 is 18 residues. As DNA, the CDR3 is TGTGCAAGTCGCTTCAGTCGGGGATTCAACTCTGGGGCCAACGTCCTGACTTTC. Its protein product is CASRFSRGFNSGANVLTF.

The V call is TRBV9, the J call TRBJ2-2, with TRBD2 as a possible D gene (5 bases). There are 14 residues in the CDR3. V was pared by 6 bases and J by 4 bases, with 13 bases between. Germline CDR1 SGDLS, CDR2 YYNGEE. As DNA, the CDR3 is TGTGCCAGCACGAGGGCGCCCGGCACCGGGGAGCTGTTTTTT. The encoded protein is CASTRAPGTGELFF.

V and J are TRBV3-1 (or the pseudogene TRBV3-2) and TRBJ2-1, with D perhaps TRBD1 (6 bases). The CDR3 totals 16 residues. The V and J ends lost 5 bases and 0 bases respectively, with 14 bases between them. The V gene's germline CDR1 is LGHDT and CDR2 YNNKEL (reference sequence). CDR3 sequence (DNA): TGTGCCAGCAGCTTTTCGGACAGCAGCTCCTACAATGAGCAGTTCTTC. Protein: CASSFSDSSSYNEQFF.

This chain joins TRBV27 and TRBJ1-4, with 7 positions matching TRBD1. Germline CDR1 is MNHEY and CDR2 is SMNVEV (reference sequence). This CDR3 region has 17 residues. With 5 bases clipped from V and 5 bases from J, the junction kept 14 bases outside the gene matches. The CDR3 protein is CASSRGTAGGANEKLFF. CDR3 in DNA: TGTGCCAGCAGTCGCGGGACAGCCGGCGGGGCGAATGAAAAACTGTTTTTT.

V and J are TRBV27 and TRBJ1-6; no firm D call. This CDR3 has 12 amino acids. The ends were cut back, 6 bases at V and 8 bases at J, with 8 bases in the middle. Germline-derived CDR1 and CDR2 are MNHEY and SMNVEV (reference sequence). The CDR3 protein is CASSQSHSPLHF. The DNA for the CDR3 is TGTGCCAGCAGCCAATCCCATTCACCCCTCCACTTT.